A selection of T cell receptor beta chains follows, all from one sample in a study of shared clonotypes between healthy human individuals. The protocol was immunoSEQ multiplex PCR, while the TCRdb copy is restricted to in-frame clones and leaves out a portion. The table shows millions of clones, with 85% to 95% occurring only once. Sequencing was performed on naive CD4+ T cells sorted from blood. The receptor source for this set is a man between 18 and 35 years old in good health. Both conserved end residues are part of each CDR3. A D gene is named only where the DNA matches it firmly. Clone size is stated in some rows and not others, as once, few, many or a class when expanded.

v_gene,d_gene,j_gene,abundance,CDR3nt,CDR3aa
TRBV7-8,.,TRBJ1-5,.,TGTGCCAGCAGCTTCACGGATAGCAATCAGCCCCAGCATTTT,CASSFTDSNQPQHF
TRBV5-1,TRBD1,TRBJ1-2,.,TGCGCCAGCAGCTTGGCCGCGACAGGGCGGGACTATGGCTACACCTTC,CASSLAATGRDYGYTF
TRBV29-1,.,TRBJ1-4,once,TGCAGCGTTGATCTTGGCAGAGGCCCGAATGAAAAACTGTTTTTT,CSVDLGRGPNEKLFF
TRBV11-2,.,TRBJ2-7,.,TGTGCCAGCAGCTTAGATCTCGGAGGGGGGATTGGGGAGCAGTACTTC,CASSLDLGGGIGEQYF
TRBV30,TRBD1,TRBJ1-2,.,TGTGCCTGGACTCGTACCACAGGGGGGCTGGGTGGCTACACCTTC,CAWTRTTGGLGGYTF
TRBV28,TRBD1,TRBJ1-2,.,TGTGCCAGCACCCCCGGACAGGGGATATATGGCTACACCTTC,CASTPGQGIYGYTF
TRBV28,.,TRBJ2-2,.,TGTGCCAGCAGTCCTCCGGCGGACCGCGGCTTCGGGGAGCTGTTTTTT,CASSPPADRGFGELFF
TRBV28,TRBD1,TRBJ2-7,.,TGTGCCAGTAAGACAGGGTCTTTCTACGAGCAGTACTTC,CASKTGSFYEQYF
TRBV19,TRBD1,TRBJ1-6,.,TGTGCCAGTACCTCGACAGGGAGGGATTCACCCCTCCACTTT,CASTSTGRDSPLHF
TRBV19,.,TRBJ1-6,few,TGTGCCAGCAAATGGAGCTCCTATAATTCACCCCTCCACTTT,CASKWSSYNSPLHF
TRBV7-3,.,TRBJ2-3,.,TGTGCCAGCAGCTTAACGGCGGGGTTTGCAGATACGCAGTATTTT,CASSLTAGFADTQYF
TRBV30,TRBD1,TRBJ2-5,.,TGTGCCTGGAGTACAGGGGGACAGACCCAGTACTTC,CAWSTGGQTQYF
TRBV18,.,TRBJ1-1,.,TGTGCCAGCTCACCACCGTTGAGGGAACGGAACACTGAAGCTTTCTTT,CASSPPLRERNTEAFF
TRBV5-1,.,TRBJ2-2,once,TGCGCCAGCAGCCTTAGGACTGGTCGTCACGGGGAGCTGTTTTTT,CASSLRTGRHGELFF
TRBV9,.,TRBJ2-7,.,TGTGCCAGCAGCGTAGATCCGCGGGGTGACGAGCAGTACTTC,CASSVDPRGDEQYF
TRBV5-4,.,TRBJ2-2,.,TGTGCCAGCAGCTTGGCCACCGGGGGCTGGAACACCGGGGAGCTGTTTTTT,CASSLATGGWNTGELFF
TRBV5-6,.,TRBJ2-7,.,TGTGCCAGCACCTCTTCCGCCTACGAGCAGTACTTC,CASTSSAYEQYF
TRBV2,.,TRBJ1-1,.,TGTGCCAGCAGTGTCTCGCGGGGGGACACTGAAGCTTTCTTT,CASSVSRGDTEAFF
TRBV25-1,.,TRBJ2-7,once,TGTGCCAGCAGTCCGACAGGACTAGTGCACGAGCAGTACTTC,CASSPTGLVHEQYF
TRBV29-1,.,TRBJ1-2,.,TGCAGCGTGACAGGAGCAAACTATGGCTACACCTTC,CSVTGANYGYTF
TRBV5-1,TRBD2,TRBJ2-2,.,TGCGCCAGCAGCTCAGGGACTACCACCGGGGAGCTGTTTTTT,CASSSGTTTGELFF
TRBV9,TRBD2,TRBJ2-3,.,TGTGCCAGCAGCCAAAGCGGGGGTAGCACAGATACGCAGTATTTT,CASSQSGGSTDTQYF